Listed below are T cell receptor beta chains from one sample, sequenced in a study of cytomegalovirus exposure and HLA in healthy donors. Assay used: immunoSEQ multiplex PCR; TCRdb lists only in-frame clones, some missing. The sample comprises about 85,000 clones, nearly 80% of which are singletons, and 20% to 30% rests with the top ten. Sequenced: PBMCs. These receptors all stem from a woman aged 50 to 65 in good health and CMV-seropositive. Both conserved end residues are part of each CDR3. D genes are given only for firm matches. Part of the rows lack a size; the others show once, few, many or a class for expanded clones.

abundance: -; d_gene: TRBD1; v_gene: TRBV6-1; j_gene: TRBJ1-6; len: 18; CDR3aa: CASSEYRDRFSYNSPLHF; CDR3nt: TGTGCCAGCAGTGAATACCGGGACAGGTTCTCCTATAATTCACCCCTCCACTTT
abundance: -; d_gene: TRBD1; v_gene: TRBV19; j_gene: TRBJ1-1; len: 14; CDR3aa: CASSIGTGRTEAFF; CDR3nt: TGTGCCAGTAGTATAGGGACAGGGCGTACTGAAGCTTTCTTT
abundance: -; d_gene: -; v_gene: TRBV18; j_gene: TRBJ1-4; len: 13; CDR3aa: CASSPNFNEKLFF; CDR3nt: TGTGCCAGCTCGCCAAACTTTAATGAAAAACTGTTTTTT
abundance: -; d_gene: -; v_gene: TRBV7-9; j_gene: TRBJ1-1; len: 12; CDR3aa: CASSSGYTEAFF; CDR3nt: TGTGCCAGCAGCTCGGGGTACACTGAAGCTTTCTTT
abundance: -; d_gene: TRBD1; v_gene: TRBV10-3; j_gene: TRBJ2-1; len: 13; CDR3aa: CAIRGQGAHEQFF; CDR3nt: TGTGCCATCAGAGGACAGGGGGCCCATGAGCAGTTCTTC
abundance: -; d_gene: TRBD2; v_gene: TRBV29-1; j_gene: TRBJ2-3; len: 13; CDR3aa: CSASGGARDTQYF; CDR3nt: TGCAGCGCAAGCGGGGGGGCCAGAGATACGCAGTATTTT
abundance: -; d_gene: TRBD2; v_gene: TRBV28; j_gene: TRBJ2-1; len: 15; CDR3aa: CASSELAVIRNEQFF; CDR3nt: TGTGCCAGCAGCGAACTAGCGGTTATTCGCAATGAGCAGTTCTTC
abundance: -; d_gene: -; v_gene: TRBV12-5; j_gene: TRBJ1-4; len: 15; CDR3aa: CASGLSGWTNEKLFF; CDR3nt: TGTGCTAGTGGTCTCTCAGGGTGGACTAATGAAAAACTGTTTTTT
abundance: -; d_gene: TRBD2; v_gene: TRBV29-1; j_gene: TRBJ2-2; len: 13; CDR3aa: CSAQAGRTGELFF; CDR3nt: TGCAGCGCTCAAGCGGGGAGAACCGGGGAGCTGTTTTTT
abundance: -; d_gene: -; v_gene: TRBV9; j_gene: TRBJ1-1; len: 14; CDR3aa: CASSPHRRETEAFF; CDR3nt: TGTGCCAGCAGCCCCCACCGCCGGGAAACTGAAGCTTTCTTT
abundance: -; d_gene: -; v_gene: TRBV2; j_gene: TRBJ2-2; len: 15; CDR3aa: CASSSSQVSPGELFF; CDR3nt: TGTGCCAGCAGCTCTAGTCAAGTTAGCCCCGGGGAGCTGTTTTTT
abundance: few; d_gene: TRBD1; v_gene: TRBV2; j_gene: TRBJ2-3; len: 14; CDR3aa: CASTEGPGGDTQYF; CDR3nt: TGTGCCAGCACTGAGGGGCCAGGGGGAGATACGCAGTATTTT
abundance: -; d_gene: -; v_gene: TRBV10-3; j_gene: TRBJ1-5; len: 11; CDR3aa: CAITPGQPQHF; CDR3nt: TGTGCCATCACTCCGGGTCAGCCCCAGCATTTT
abundance: -; d_gene: -; v_gene: TRBV7-9; j_gene: TRBJ2-2; len: 15; CDR3aa: CASRNQVLNSGELFF; CDR3nt: TGTGCCAGCAGAAACCAGGTCCTGAACTCCGGGGAGCTGTTTTTT
abundance: -; d_gene: -; v_gene: TRBV5-4; j_gene: TRBJ2-5; len: 12; CDR3aa: CADGQRQETQYF; CDR3nt: TGTGCCGACGGACAGAGACAAGAGACCCAGTACTTC
abundance: -; d_gene: -; v_gene: TRBV11-1; j_gene: TRBJ2-1; len: 11; CDR3aa: CASSLSGKPFF; CDR3nt: TGTGCCAGCAGCTTGTCAGGGAAGCCGTTCTTC